Listed below are T cell receptor beta chains from one sample, sequenced in a study of cytomegalovirus exposure and HLA in healthy donors. The repertoire was sequenced with immunoSEQ multiplex PCR; TCRdb's copy has only in-frame clones and lacks some. Here the sample spans 200,000 to 250,000 clones, around 89% being singletons. The source material was PBMCs. Receptors originate from a woman between 18 and 30 years old in good health and CMV-seronegative. Both conserved end residues are part of each CDR3. D genes are given only for firm matches. Clone size appears in some rows only: once, few, many, or a class for an expanded clone.

j_call: TRBJ1-6; v_call: TRBV6-4; d_call: TRBD1; clone_size: -; cdr3_aa: CAGTGQLNSPLHF; cdr3_nt: TGTGCCGGAACGGGACAGCTTAATTCACCCCTCCACTTT
j_call: TRBJ2-2; v_call: TRBV5-4; d_call: -; clone_size: -; cdr3_aa: CASSLGSSRGGELFF; cdr3_nt: TGTGCCAGCAGCTTGGGGAGTAGCCGGGGCGGGGAGCTGTTTTTT
j_call: TRBJ1-5; v_call: TRBV11-2; d_call: -; clone_size: -; cdr3_aa: CASSPLRVNQPQHF; cdr3_nt: TGTGCCAGCAGCCCTCTCCGGGTCAATCAGCCCCAGCATTTT
j_call: TRBJ1-6; v_call: TRBV10-1; d_call: -; clone_size: -; cdr3_aa: CASSDGARNSPLHF; cdr3_nt: TGCGCCAGCAGTGATGGGGCGCGTAATTCACCCCTCCACTTT
j_call: TRBJ1-1; v_call: TRBV14; d_call: TRBD1; clone_size: -; cdr3_aa: CASSQGIRAGGEAFF; cdr3_nt: TGTGCCAGCAGCCAAGGAATTAGGGCAGGGGGAGAAGCTTTCTTT
j_call: TRBJ2-7; v_call: TRBV2; d_call: TRBD2; clone_size: -; cdr3_aa: CAGRDLRTREQYF; cdr3_nt: TGTGCCGGGAGGGACTTGAGGACCCGGGAGCAGTACTTC
j_call: TRBJ2-7; v_call: TRBV7-3; d_call: TRBD2; clone_size: -; cdr3_aa: CASSISGGVSYEQYF; cdr3_nt: TGTGCCAGCAGCATTAGCGGGGGGGTCTCCTACGAGCAGTACTTC
j_call: TRBJ2-3; v_call: TRBV4-1; d_call: TRBD2; clone_size: -; cdr3_aa: CASSLLGGDTDTQYF; cdr3_nt: TGCGCCAGCAGTCTACTCGGGGGGGACACAGATACGCAGTATTTT
j_call: TRBJ2-5; v_call: TRBV5-1; d_call: TRBD2; clone_size: -; cdr3_aa: CASSLAMTSGTETQYF; cdr3_nt: TGCGCCAGCAGCTTGGCCATGACTAGCGGGACGGAGACCCAGTACTTC
j_call: TRBJ2-4; v_call: TRBV5-1; d_call: TRBD2; clone_size: -; cdr3_aa: CASSLAWTSGGAANIQYF; cdr3_nt: TGCGCCAGCAGCTTGGCCTGGACTAGCGGGGGGGCCGCGAACATTCAGTACTTC
j_call: TRBJ1-2; v_call: TRBV27; d_call: -; clone_size: -; cdr3_aa: CASSFQGYRGYTF; cdr3_nt: TGTGCCAGCAGTTTTCAGGGATATCGGGGCTACACCTTC
j_call: TRBJ1-1; v_call: TRBV28; d_call: -; clone_size: -; cdr3_aa: CASSSGGAVRDTEAFF; cdr3_nt: TGTGCCAGCAGTTCTGGGGGCGCAGTCCGTGACACTGAAGCTTTCTTT
j_call: TRBJ1-3; v_call: TRBV5-6; d_call: -; clone_size: -; cdr3_aa: CASSIPQTVSGNTIYF; cdr3_nt: TGTGCCAGCAGCATCCCCCAGACAGTGTCTGGAAACACCATATATTTT
j_call: TRBJ1-6; v_call: TRBV7-8; d_call: TRBD1; clone_size: -; cdr3_aa: CASSLDRGNSPLHF; cdr3_nt: TGTGCCAGCAGTCTTGACAGGGGTAATTCACCCCTCCACTTT
j_call: TRBJ2-1; v_call: TRBV4-3; d_call: TRBD2; clone_size: -; cdr3_aa: CASSQGTGLAGNEQFF; cdr3_nt: TGCGCCAGCAGCCAAGGAACGGGACTAGCGGGAAATGAGCAGTTCTTC
j_call: TRBJ2-7; v_call: TRBV18; d_call: -; clone_size: -; cdr3_aa: CASSLTGLSYEQYF; cdr3_nt: TGTGCCAGCTCACTAACAGGCCTCTCCTACGAGCAGTACTTC
j_call: TRBJ2-7; v_call: TRBV7-9; d_call: TRBD2; clone_size: -; cdr3_aa: CASSPPGTSYYEQYF; cdr3_nt: TGTGCCAGCAGCCCACCCGGGACTAGCTACTACGAGCAGTACTTC
j_call: TRBJ1-6; v_call: TRBV7-2; d_call: TRBD1; clone_size: -; cdr3_aa: CASRGNRDRGSPLHF; cdr3_nt: TGTGCCAGCAGGGGTAACCGGGACAGAGGGTCACCCCTCCACTTT
j_call: TRBJ2-2; v_call: TRBV30; d_call: TRBD1; clone_size: -; cdr3_aa: CAWRSRTGYFSPGELFF; cdr3_nt: TGTGCCTGGAGGTCCCGGACAGGGTACTTTTCTCCCGGGGAGCTGTTTTTT
j_call: TRBJ1-1; v_call: TRBV5-1; d_call: TRBD1; clone_size: -; cdr3_aa: CASSPQPGQGNTEAFF; cdr3_nt: TGCGCCAGCAGCCCCCAGCCAGGACAGGGGAACACTGAAGCTTTCTTT
j_call: TRBJ2-2; v_call: TRBV28; d_call: -; clone_size: -; cdr3_aa: CATGTGSGELFF; cdr3_nt: TGTGCCACCGGGACTGGATCCGGGGAGCTGTTTTTT
j_call: TRBJ2-7; v_call: TRBV11-1; d_call: -; clone_size: -; cdr3_aa: CASSLFRRGLADNEQYF; cdr3_nt: TGTGCCAGCAGCTTATTTCGGAGGGGGCTAGCAGACAACGAGCAGTACTTC
j_call: TRBJ2-5; v_call: TRBV6-5; d_call: -; clone_size: once; cdr3_aa: CASSYGQKQTQYF; cdr3_nt: TGTGCCAGCAGTTACGGGCAGAAACAGACCCAGTACTTC
j_call: TRBJ2-7; v_call: TRBV5-4; d_call: TRBD2; clone_size: -; cdr3_aa: CASSSGTSVNYEQYF; cdr3_nt: TGTGCCAGCAGCTCTGGGACTAGCGTTAACTACGAGCAGTACTTC
j_call: TRBJ2-2; v_call: TRBV7-9; d_call: TRBD2; clone_size: -; cdr3_aa: CASSLWASGATGELFF; cdr3_nt: TGTGCCAGCAGCTTATGGGCTAGCGGGGCCACCGGGGAGCTGTTTTTT
j_call: TRBJ2-7; v_call: TRBV6-1; d_call: TRBD1; clone_size: -; cdr3_aa: CASSEPGQGKYEQYF; cdr3_nt: TGTGCCAGCAGTGAGCCGGGACAGGGAAAATACGAGCAGTACTTC
j_call: TRBJ2-7; v_call: TRBV7-6; d_call: -; clone_size: -; cdr3_aa: CASSFGRVGHEQYF; cdr3_nt: TGTGCCAGCAGCTTCGGCAGGGTTGGACACGAGCAGTACTTC
j_call: TRBJ2-5; v_call: TRBV2; d_call: TRBD2; clone_size: once; cdr3_aa: CASSERGDGGETQYF; cdr3_nt: TGTGCCAGCAGTGAACGGGGGGATGGGGGAGAGACCCAGTACTTC